One sample yielded the 25 T cell receptor beta chains listed below, sequenced in a study of OX40 agonist ivuxolimab in advanced cancers. Only in-frame clones appear in the TCRdb table, and some are missing; sequencing was by immunoSEQ multiplex PCR. This table holds under 40,000 clones, approximately 90% found once. Material: CD4+ or CD8+ T cells sorted from blood, obtained in a trial of the OX40 agonist ivuxolimab. Receptors were obtained from an adult with an advanced solid tumor such as melanoma, head and neck, liver or kidney cancer.

The chain links TRBV27 to TRBJ1-4; D unclear. V lost 0 bases, J lost 4 bases, and 9 bases lay in between. CDR1 is MNHEY, CDR2 SMNVEV, per germline (reference sequence). The CDR3 extends over 15 amino acids. The CDR3 here is CASSLSAVNNEKLFF. The CDR3 region has the DNA TGTGCCAGCAGTTTATCCGCGGTGAATAATGAAAAACTGTTTTTT.

The V gene is TRBV9, the J gene TRBJ2-7; D perhaps matches TRBD1 (5 bases). V gave up 3 bases and J gave up 5 bases, with 12 bases separating them. Germline V gene sequence: CDR1 SGDLS, CDR2 YYNGEE. The CDR3 is 13 amino acids. The CDR3 bases are TGTGCCAGCAGCGGGTCCCCCAGGGACGAGCAGTACTTC. The encoded protein is CASSGSPRDEQYF.

Only a few counts were recorded for this clone. V gene TRBV27 combines with J gene TRBJ1-5, with TRBD1 matching 8 bases. Germline loops: CDR1 MNHEY, CDR2 SMNVEV (reference sequence). The CDR3 extends over 14 amino acids. The J segment lost 4 bases and the V segment lost 6 bases, leaving 5 bases of the junction unmatched. The CDR3 nucleotides are TGTGCCAGCAGCTCGACAGGGGTTAATCAGCCCCAGCATTTT. Translation gives CASSSTGVNQPQHF.

The rearrangement links TRBV27 to TRBJ2-1, with 8 positions matching TRBD2. The CDR3 length is 18 residues. The J segment lost 2 bases and the V segment lost 6 bases, leaving 15 bases of the junction unmatched. Germline CDR1 MNHEY, CDR2 SMNVEV (reference sequence). In DNA form, the CDR3 reads TGTGCCAGCAGCTTTACCGTCCTAGCGGGCCCTCCCTACAATGAGCAGTTCTTC. The encoded protein is CASSFTVLAGPPYNEQFF.

In its sample, this clone was seen a few times. V usage is TRBV27 and J usage is TRBJ2-7; 8 bases fit TRBD2. The germline gives CDR1 MNHEY, CDR2 SMNVEV (reference sequence). The CDR3 consists of 16 residues. The V segment lost 5 bases and the J segment 0 bases; nucleotides outside the gene matches: 9. CDR3 sequence: CASSLEYSGDSYEQYF. In nucleotides, the CDR3 is TGTGCCAGCAGTCTGGAATATAGCGGGGACTCCTACGAGCAGTACTTC.

The chain joins TRBV7-9 to TRBJ2-1; TRBD2 matches 12 bases. The CDR3 sequence is 16 residues long. Trimming took 3 bases from V and 8 from J; bases not matched to a gene: 8. Germline V gene data show CDR1 as SEHNR and CDR2 as FQNEAQ (reference sequence). Here the CDR3 DNA reads TGTGCCAGCAGCTTCCTAGCGGGAGGGCCTTTCGATGAGCAGTTCTTC. It encodes CASSFLAGGPFDEQFF.

The genes are TRBV4-2 and TRBJ2-2, with D perhaps TRBD1 or TRBD2 (5 bases each). The CDR3 is 16 residues long. CDR1 is LGHNA and CDR2 is YNFKEQ in the germline V gene. V shed 1 base and J shed 1 base, with 10 bases lying between them. The CDR3 here is CASSQAAGRNTGELFF. CDR3 in DNA: TGTGCCAGCAGCCAAGCGGCAGGGAGGAACACCGGGGAGCTGTTTTTT.

The chain has TRBV5-4 and TRBJ1-5; TRBD1 might be the D (5 bases). From germline, CDR1 is SGHNT and CDR2 YYREEE (reference sequence). V lost 2 bases, J lost 0 bases, and 18 bases lay in between. CDR3 length equals 18 residues. DNA of the CDR3: TGTGCCAGCAGCTTTTCAGCCGGGACGGGTTATAGCAATCAGCCCCAGCATTTT. Its protein product is CASSFSAGTGYSNQPQHF.

The gene calls are TRBV9 and TRBJ1-6, with 8 bases fitting TRBD1. The CDR3 has 14 amino acids. Germline CDR1 reads SGDLS; CDR2 reads YYNGEE. The junction had 2 bases not matched to a gene; V was cut back by 2 bases and J by 7 bases. The CDR3 bases are TGTGCCAGCAGCGTTCAGGGGGCGAATTCACCCCTCCACTTT. Translation: CASSVQGANSPLHF.

This clone was counted between two and nine times. The chain links TRBV7-8 to TRBJ2-1; TRBD1 or TRBD2 may be the D gene (7 bases each). Per the germline V gene, CDR1 is SGHVS and CDR2 is FQNEAQ. The CDR3 length is 15 residues. The ends were cut back, 8 bases at V and 3 bases at J, with 17 bases in the middle. CDR3 protein: CASRGGGPLYNEQFF. CDR3 DNA: TGTGCCAGCCGGGGAGGGGGCCCACTCTACAATGAGCAGTTCTTC. The whole variable domain, remainder taken from reference TRBV7-8 and TRBJ2-1, is GAGVSQSPRYKVAKRGQDVALRCDPISGHVSLFWYQQALGQGPEFLTYFQNEAQLDKSGLPSDRFFAERPEGSVSTLKIQRTQQEDSAVYLCASRGGGPLYNEQFFGPGTRLTVL.

In DNA form, the CDR3 reads TGTGCCAGCAGAGTAACAGGGCGGACAGATACGCAGTATTTT. Translated: CASRVTGRTDTQYF. The chain employs TRBV7-8 and TRBJ2-3; weak D call: TRBD1 (6 bases). Germline V gene data show CDR1 as SGHVS and CDR2 as FQNEAQ. The ends were cut back, 6 bases at V and 3 bases at J, with 13 bases in the middle. This CDR3 has 14 amino acids.

The chain has TRBV7-6 and TRBJ1-4; 10 nucleotides agree with TRBD1. With V trimmed by 5 bases and J by 8 bases, 8 bases remained unmatched. This CDR3 contains 15 residues. Germline-derived CDR1 and CDR2 are SGHVS and FNYEAQ. The CDR3 sequence: CASSTAGTGDEKLFF. CDR3 bases: TGTGCCAGCAGCACGGCCGGGACAGGGGACGAAAAACTGTTTTTT.

The chain is built from TRBV5-4 and TRBJ1-3; a possible D gene is TRBD1 (6 bases). This CDR3 is 19 amino acids long. Trimming stripped 6 bases from V and 0 bases from J, with 25 bases between. Germline V gene data show CDR1 as SGHNT and CDR2 as YYREEE (reference sequence). The CDR3 DNA is TGTGCCAGCACCTACAACCCTAGTAACAGGGACGGCTCTGGAAACACCATATATTTT. It translates to CASTYNPSNRDGSGNTIYF.

The CDR3 nucleotides are TGTGCCACCCATCACGCGCAGGGGGAGGACGAGCAGTACTTC. This sequence encodes CATHHAQGEDEQYF. The chain links TRBV10-3 to TRBJ2-7, with D perhaps matching TRBD1 (7 bases). CDR1 is ENHRY and CDR2 is SYGVKD in the germline V gene. With 10 bases removed from V and 5 bases from J, the gap between germline ends came to 21 bases. The CDR3 sequence is 14 residues long.

The chain employs TRBV2 and TRBJ1-1; D is ambiguous. The CDR3 extends over 14 amino acids. Germline V gene sequence: CDR1 SNHLY, CDR2 FYNNEI. Deletions cut 8 bases from V and 1 base from J, with 14 bases between. The CDR3 sequence is CASFPLAGNTEAFF. CDR3 nucleotide sequence: TGTGCCAGCTTCCCCCTAGCGGGGAACACTGAAGCTTTCTTT.

The chain is built from TRBV9 and TRBJ2-3; 11 bases line up with TRBD2. Germline V gene data show CDR1 as SGDLS and CDR2 as YYNGEE. There are 15 residues in the CDR3. V was clipped by 7 bases and J by 6 bases; unmatched bases: 10. CDR3 sequence (DNA): TGTGCCAGCTCCAACCGAGTAGCGGGGGGGGATACGCAGTATTTT. Translated, it gives CASSNRVAGGDTQYF.

The CDR3 loop is CASSGAVSSYNSPLHF. CDR3 coding DNA: TGTGCCAGCAGCGGGGCGGTTAGCTCCTATAATTCACCCCTCCACTTT. This sequence joins TRBV7-8 and TRBJ1-6, with D possibly TRBD1 on 5 matching bases. The germline V and J ends were trimmed by 5 bases and 0 bases, with 11 bases remaining between them. This CDR3 contains 16 residues. Germline CDR1 and CDR2: SGHVS and FQNEAQ.

This chain uses TRBV6-1 with TRBJ2-1; tentative D call: TRBD2 (6 bases). The V end was cut by 3 bases, the J end by 8 bases, with 17 bases between. The germline gives CDR1 MNHNS, CDR2 SASEGT. The CDR3 is 15 residues long. The DNA of the CDR3 is TGTGCCAGCAGTGATAGCCGGGAGTATTACCATGAGCAGTTCTTC. This codes for CASSDSREYYHEQFF.

The chain couples TRBV20-1 to TRBJ1-3; weak D call: TRBD1 (5 bases). With 3 bases removed from V and 16 bases from J, the gap between germline ends came to 16 bases. The CDR3 is made up of 11 amino acids. Germline V gene sequence: CDR1 DFQATT, CDR2 SNEGSKA (reference sequence). Written as DNA, the CDR3 is TGCAGTGCTAGCGGGGAGAAGGGGCCTTATTTT. Protein: CSASGEKGPYF.

V and J are TRBV7-9 and TRBJ1-4, with D possibly TRBD1 on 6 matching bases. Trimming removed 8 bases at V and 7 bases at J, with 20 bases between. CDR3 size: 15 residues. Germline CDR1 reads SEHNR; CDR2 reads FQNEAQ (reference sequence). CDR3 sequence: CASQKLQGSSEKLFF. CDR3 DNA sequence: TGTGCCAGCCAAAAATTACAGGGATCGAGTGAAAAACTGTTTTTT.

The genes are TRBV7-9 and TRBJ2-5; perhaps TRBD1 as D (5 bases). Germline V gives CDR1 SEHNR, CDR2 FQNEAQ (reference sequence). This CDR3 has 15 amino acids. Trimming shortened V by 5 bases and J by 1 base, and 14 bases separated the two germline ends. CDR3 bases: TGTGCCAGCAGCAACTCTCTAGGGGTCCAAGAGACCCAGTACTTC. Its protein product is CASSNSLGVQETQYF.

V usage is TRBV14 and J usage is TRBJ2-3; 8 bases map to TRBD2. The CDR3 is 18 amino acids. Germline CDR1 SGHDN, CDR2 FVKESK. V trimming: 1 base; J trimming: 5 bases; junction bases outside the gene matches: 14. In DNA form, the CDR3 reads TGTGCCAGCAGCCAAGTAAGCGGGAGCCACCCCGGGGAAGATACGCAGTATTTT. Translated, it gives CASSQVSGSHPGEDTQYF.

The chain is built from TRBV5-4 and TRBJ1-1, with D possibly matching TRBD1 (5 bases). V lost 5 bases, J lost 3 bases, and 11 bases lay in between. From germline, CDR1 is SGHNT and CDR2 YYREEE (reference sequence). CDR3 length: 13 amino acids. DNA for the CDR3: TGTGCCAGCAGGAACCCGGGGGACACTGAAGCTTTCTTT. It translates to CASRNPGDTEAFF.

Here the CDR3 reads CASGPDGGPSEAFF. The CDR3 nucleotides read TGTGCCAGCGGTCCGGATGGGGGCCCGTCTGAAGCTTTCTTT. This chain joins TRBV5-4 and TRBJ1-1; D possibly corresponds to TRBD1 (6 bases). The CDR3 has 14 residues. Looked up from germline, CDR1 is SGHNT and CDR2 is YYREEE (reference sequence). V was clipped by 7 bases and J by 6 bases, with 19 bases between them.

The J gene is TRBJ2-7, the V gene TRBV7-3; no definite D call. The germline V gene encodes CDR1 SGHTA and CDR2 FQGTGA. The CDR3 has 11 residues. V was pared by 7 bases and J by 5 bases, with 9 bases between. CDR3 amino acids: CASTPVHEQYF. The CDR3 coding sequence is TGTGCCAGCACCCCTGTCCACGAGCAGTACTTC.